This T cell receptor (beta chain) was sequenced for a study of blood T cell repertoires in COVID-19 (TCRdb year 2020). General notes on the study: Samples from collaborators originated in the United States, Italy and Spain and spanned both the acute and convalescent phases of COVID-19. The material from the prospective study consisted of cDNA or gDNA derived from T cells, B-cell-depleted T cells, or PBMCs. Subjects who had been exposed to COVID-19, were actively infected with it, or had recovered from it provided the deeply sampled blood TCRbeta repertoires that made up the dataset. The samples were drawn from the first 160 participants of the ongoing ImmuneRACE study and from 1,254 subjects provided by 6 global collaborators. The repertoires were made available in a free public database intended to serve as a resource for research on the immune response to SARS-CoV-2. HLA class I and class II types, where available, came from metadata supplied by the sample provider rather than from assay-based typing. The sample metadata nearly always contained a de-identified subject ID, COVID-19 status, age in years and sex.

Inclusive of the bounding cysteine and phenylalanine, the CDR3 is 13 residues long. The retained sequence is limited to the CDR3, 39 bases, with the frame set at the first base. Reading the germline V gene (reference sequence) gives CDR1 GTSNPN and CDR2 SVGIG. V loses 2 bases at its end and J loses 4 bases; junction bases beyond the gene matches: 5. Note on this clone: Which antigen it targets is not known. No base qualities exist here, and no much larger clone lies one base off it.

TCRbeta CDR3 regions were amplified from genomic DNA using the immunoSEQ Assay, a bias-controlled multiplex PCR. The study's own analysis went as follows. The number of nucleated cells in each sample was estimated from the amplification of reference gene primers within the assay. To quantify the absolute abundance of each unique TCRbeta CDR3 rearrangement, sequence reads were collapsed and filtered. For each sample, productive Simpson clonality was calculated as the square root of Simpson's diversity index over productive rearrangements. In its TCRdb copy, this immuneACCESS table keeps in-frame sequences only and misses some clones. Where compared with another copy, unresolved V genes explain less than half of these, and the others have no known cause. V, J and clone size reflect that table, while D and trimming were determined from the DNA. The sample includes about 250,000 clones, with over 70% observed a single time. Around 6% of the sample goes to the ten largest clones.

Points the paper makes about the study in general: How much clinical and demographic metadata was included differed by source and by participant, and the metadata was provided uncurated.

Each collaborating institution followed its own protocols to collect whole blood in K2EDTA tubes. Collaborator samples were shipped for TCRbeta analysis as frozen whole blood, isolated PBMCs, or DNA extracted from either sample type. The sequence derives from an older man with acute or convalescent COVID-19. Sequenced sample: peripheral blood. The chain joins TRBV30 to TRBJ2-7, and 7 bases in between align with TRBD1. The nucleotide sequence reads TGTGCCTGGAGTCAGTCAGGGGGATACGAGCAGTACTTC. Its protein product is CAWSQSGGYEQYF.